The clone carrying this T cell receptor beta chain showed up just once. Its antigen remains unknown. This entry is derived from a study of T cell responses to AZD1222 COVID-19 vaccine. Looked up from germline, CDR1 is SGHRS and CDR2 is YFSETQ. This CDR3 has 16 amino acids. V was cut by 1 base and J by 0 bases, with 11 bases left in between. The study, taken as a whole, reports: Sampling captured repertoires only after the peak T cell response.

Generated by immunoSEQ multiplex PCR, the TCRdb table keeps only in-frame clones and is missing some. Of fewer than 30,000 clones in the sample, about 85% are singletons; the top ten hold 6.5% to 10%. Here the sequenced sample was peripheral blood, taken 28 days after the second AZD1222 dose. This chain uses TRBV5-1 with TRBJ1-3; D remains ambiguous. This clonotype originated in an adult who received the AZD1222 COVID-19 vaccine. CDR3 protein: CASSLRPFGSGNTIYF. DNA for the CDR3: TGCGCCAGCAGCTTGCGACCGTTCGGCTCTGGAAACACCATATATTTT.